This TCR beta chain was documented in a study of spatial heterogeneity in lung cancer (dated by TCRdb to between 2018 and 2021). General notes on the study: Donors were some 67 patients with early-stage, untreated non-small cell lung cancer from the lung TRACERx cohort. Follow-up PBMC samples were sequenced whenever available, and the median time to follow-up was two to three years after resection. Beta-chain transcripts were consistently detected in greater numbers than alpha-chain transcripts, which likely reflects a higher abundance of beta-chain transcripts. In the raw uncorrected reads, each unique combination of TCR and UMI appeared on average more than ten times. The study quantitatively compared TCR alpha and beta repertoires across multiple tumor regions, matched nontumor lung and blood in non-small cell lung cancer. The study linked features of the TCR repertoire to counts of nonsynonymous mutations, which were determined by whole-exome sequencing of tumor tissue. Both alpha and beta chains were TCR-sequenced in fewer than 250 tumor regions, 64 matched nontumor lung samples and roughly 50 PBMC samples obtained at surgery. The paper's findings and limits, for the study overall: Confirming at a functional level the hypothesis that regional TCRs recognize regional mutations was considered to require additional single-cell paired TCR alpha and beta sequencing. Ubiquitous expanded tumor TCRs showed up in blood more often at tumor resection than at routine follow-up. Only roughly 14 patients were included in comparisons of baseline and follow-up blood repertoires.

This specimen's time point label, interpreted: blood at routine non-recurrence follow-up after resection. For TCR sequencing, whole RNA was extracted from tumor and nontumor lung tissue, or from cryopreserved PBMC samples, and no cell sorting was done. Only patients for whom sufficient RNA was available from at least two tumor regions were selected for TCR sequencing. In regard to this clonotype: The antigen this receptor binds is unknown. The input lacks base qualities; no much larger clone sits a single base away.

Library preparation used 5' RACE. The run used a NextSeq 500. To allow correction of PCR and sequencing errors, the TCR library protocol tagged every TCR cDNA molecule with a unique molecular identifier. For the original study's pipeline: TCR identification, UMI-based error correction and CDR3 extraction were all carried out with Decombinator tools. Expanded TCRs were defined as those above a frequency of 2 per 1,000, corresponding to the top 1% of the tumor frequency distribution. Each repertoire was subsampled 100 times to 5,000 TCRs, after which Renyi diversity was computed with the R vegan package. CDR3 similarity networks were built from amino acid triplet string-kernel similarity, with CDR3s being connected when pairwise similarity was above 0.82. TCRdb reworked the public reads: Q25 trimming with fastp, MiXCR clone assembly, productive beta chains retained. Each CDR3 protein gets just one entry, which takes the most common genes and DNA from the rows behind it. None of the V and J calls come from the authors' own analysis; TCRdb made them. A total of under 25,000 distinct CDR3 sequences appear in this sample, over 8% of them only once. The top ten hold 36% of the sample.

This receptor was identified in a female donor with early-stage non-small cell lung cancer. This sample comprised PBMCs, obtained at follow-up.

The base sequence is TGTGCCAGCAGGCAAGGGGGCTCAGGGGCCAACGTCCTGACTTTC. Translated, this gives CASRQGGSGANVLTF. Recombination linked TRBV7-2 to TRBJ2-6; 7 bases in the junction line up with TRBD1. The germline V gene specifies SGHTA as CDR1 and FQGNSA as CDR2. V lost 6 bases and J lost 4 bases, and the count of bases not matched to a germline gene is 6. From cysteine to phenylalanine, the CDR3 is 15 amino acids long. Of the read, only the CDR3 DNA is kept; its 45 bases are in frame from base 1.